This T cell receptor (beta chain) emerged from a study of PD-1 blockade in classical Hodgkin lymphoma. Every single patient, without exception, relapsed after autologous stem cell transplantation, and brentuximab vedotin exposure varied. Study-wide results and limits: Patients were excluded if nivolumab began under 1 year after ASCT (the autologous transplant). Diversity similar to that of newly diagnosed patients was seen at baseline in complete responders.

With V trimmed by 5 bases and J by 6 bases, 10 bases remained unmatched. Germline V CDR1 and CDR2: SGHTA, FQGTGA. CDR3 size: 15 residues. This table comes from immunoSEQ multiplex PCR, and its TCRdb copy is limited to in-frame clones, with some not included. The profile covers roughly 50,000 clones, with around 80% appearing a single time and 22% taken by the ten largest. This clone was counted between two and nine times. Its antigen is unknown. The receptor was isolated from a human donor with classical Hodgkin lymphoma. Material: peripheral blood mononuclear cells (PBMCs), obtained before the second cycle of nivolumab. This chain joins TRBV7-3 and TRBJ1-2; the match to TRBD1 covers 9 bases. CDR3 region: CASSPSGGQGHGYTF. The CDR3 DNA is TGTGCCAGCAGCCCTTCTGGGGGACAGGGACATGGCTACACCTTC.